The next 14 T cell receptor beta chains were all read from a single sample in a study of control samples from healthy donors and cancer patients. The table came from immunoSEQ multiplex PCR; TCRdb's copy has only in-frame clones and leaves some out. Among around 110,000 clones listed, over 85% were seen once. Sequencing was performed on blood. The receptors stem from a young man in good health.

CDR3: CSVVGVSSGANVLTF. DNA for the CDR3: TGCAGCGTTGTTGGGGTAAGCTCTGGGGCCAACGTCCTGACTTTC. This rearrangement joins TRBV29-1 to TRBJ2-6; the D is unclear. The CDR3 totals 15 residues. V lost 4 bases to trimming and J lost 0 bases, with 10 bases between them. The V gene's germline CDR1 is SQVTM and CDR2 ANQGSEA.

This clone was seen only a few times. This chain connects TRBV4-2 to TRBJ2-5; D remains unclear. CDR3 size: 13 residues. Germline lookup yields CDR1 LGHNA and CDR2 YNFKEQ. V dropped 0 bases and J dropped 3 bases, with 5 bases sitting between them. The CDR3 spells CASSQEPEETQYF. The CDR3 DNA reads TGTGCCAGCAGCCAAGAACCCGAAGAGACCCAGTACTTC.

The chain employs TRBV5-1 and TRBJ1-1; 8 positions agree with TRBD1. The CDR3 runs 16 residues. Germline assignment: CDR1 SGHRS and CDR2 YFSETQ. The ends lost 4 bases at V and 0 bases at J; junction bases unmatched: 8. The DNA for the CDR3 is TGCGCCAGCAGCCCCGAAGGGACAGGTTTGAACACTGAAGCTTTCTTT. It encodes CASSPEGTGLNTEAFF.

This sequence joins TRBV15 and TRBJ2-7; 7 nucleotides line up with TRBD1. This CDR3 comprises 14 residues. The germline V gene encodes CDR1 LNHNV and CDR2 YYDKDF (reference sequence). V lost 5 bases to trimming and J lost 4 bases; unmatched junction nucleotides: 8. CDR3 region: CATSVRQGRYEQYF. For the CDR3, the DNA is TGTGCCACCAGCGTAAGACAGGGCCGGTACGAGCAGTACTTC.

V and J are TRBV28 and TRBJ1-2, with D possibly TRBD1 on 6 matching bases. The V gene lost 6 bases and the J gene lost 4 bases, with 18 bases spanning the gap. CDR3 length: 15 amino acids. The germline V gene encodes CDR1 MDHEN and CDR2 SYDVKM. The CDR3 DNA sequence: TGTGCCAGCAGCCTCGTGGGGGGCGTCTCCTATGGCTACACCTTC. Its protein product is CASSLVGGVSYGYTF.

The CDR3 DNA reads as TGTGCCTGGAGTGTACGGGGGCTCTATGGCTACACCTTC. Translating gives CAWSVRGLYGYTF. V gene TRBV30 combines with J gene TRBJ1-2, with D perhaps TRBD1 (6 bases). The V end lost 0 bases, the J end lost 4 bases, and 9 bases lay between the germline ends. The CDR3 is 13 amino acids. CDR1 is GTSNPN, CDR2 SVGIG, per germline (reference sequence).

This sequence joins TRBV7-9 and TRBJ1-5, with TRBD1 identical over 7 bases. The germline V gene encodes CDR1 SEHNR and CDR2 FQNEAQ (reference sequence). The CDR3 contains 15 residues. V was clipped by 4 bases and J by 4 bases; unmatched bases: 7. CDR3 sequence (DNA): TGTGCCAGCAGCTCCCAGGGGGTGGGGAATCAGCCCCAGCATTTT. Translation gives CASSSQGVGNQPQHF.

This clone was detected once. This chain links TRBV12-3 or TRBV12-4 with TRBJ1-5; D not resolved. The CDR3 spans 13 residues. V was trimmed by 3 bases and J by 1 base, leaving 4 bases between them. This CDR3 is CASSFRSNQPQHF. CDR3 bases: TGTGCCAGCAGTTTTCGCAGCAATCAGCCCCAGCATTTT.

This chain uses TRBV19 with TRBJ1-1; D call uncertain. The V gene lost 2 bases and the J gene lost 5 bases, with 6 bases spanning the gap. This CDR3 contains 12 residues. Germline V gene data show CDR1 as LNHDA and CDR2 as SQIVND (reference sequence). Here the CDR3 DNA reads TGTGCCAGTAGTATACGAGGAACTGAAGCTTTCTTT. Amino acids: CASSIRGTEAFF. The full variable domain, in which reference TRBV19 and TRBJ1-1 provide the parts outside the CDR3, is DGGITQSPKYLFRKEGQNVTLSCEQNLNHDAMYWYRQDPGQGLRLIYYSQIVNDFQKGDIAEGYSVSREKKESFPLTVTSAQKNPTAFYLCASSIRGTEAFFGQGTRLTVV.

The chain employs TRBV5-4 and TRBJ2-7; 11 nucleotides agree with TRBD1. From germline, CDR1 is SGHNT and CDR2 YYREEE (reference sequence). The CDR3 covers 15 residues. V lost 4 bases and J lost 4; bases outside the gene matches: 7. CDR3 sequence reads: CASSREGTGGYEQYF. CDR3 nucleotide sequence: TGTGCCAGCAGCCGAGAAGGGACAGGGGGATACGAGCAGTACTTC.

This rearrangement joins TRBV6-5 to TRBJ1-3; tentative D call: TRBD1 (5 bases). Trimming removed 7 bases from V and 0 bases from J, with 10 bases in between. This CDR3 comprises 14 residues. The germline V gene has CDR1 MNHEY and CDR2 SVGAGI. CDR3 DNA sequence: TGTGCCAGCAAGGGACTGTTCTCTGGAAACACCATATATTTT. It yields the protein CASKGLFSGNTIYF.

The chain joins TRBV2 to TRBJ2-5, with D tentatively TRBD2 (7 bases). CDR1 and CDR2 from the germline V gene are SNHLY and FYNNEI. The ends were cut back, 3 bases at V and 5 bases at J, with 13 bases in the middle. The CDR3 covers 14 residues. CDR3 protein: CASSEGRGGETQYF. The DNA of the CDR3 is TGTGCCAGCAGTGAGGGCAGGGGAGGGGAGACCCAGTACTTC.

CDR3 sequence (DNA): TGTGCCAGCAGCCCCCATCCCGAGGGCGGGGAGCAGTACGTC. It is translated as CASSPHPEGGEQYV. The chain carries TRBV11-1 and TRBJ2-7; possibly TRBD2 for D (5 bases). This CDR3 contains 14 residues. Germline lookup yields CDR1 SGHAT and CDR2 FQDESV (reference sequence). V dropped 5 bases and J dropped 7 bases, with 18 bases sitting between them.

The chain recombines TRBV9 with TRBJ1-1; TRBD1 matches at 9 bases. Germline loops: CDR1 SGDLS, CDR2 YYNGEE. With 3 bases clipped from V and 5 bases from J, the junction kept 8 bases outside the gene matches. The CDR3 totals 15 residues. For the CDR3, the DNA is TGTGCCAGCAGCGCGGAACAGGGGGCAGGGACTGAAGCTTTCTTT. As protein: CASSAEQGAGTEAFF.